One T cell receptor (beta chain) is described in this entry. The antigen is unknown. The data belong to a study of blood T cells in healthy people across ages. Overall study context: For every two T cells, template switching captured about one barcoded beta molecule. Study-level points and caveats: Age showed a roughly linear inverse relationship with TCR beta diversity per million T cells.

Combining a sample-barcoded 5' primer with a J-beta primer mix, a second PCR ran for about 7 to 11 cycles. TCRdb re-called the 5' RACE reads through MiXCR, storing one row per CDR3 protein. The sample shows about 1,400,000 distinct CDR3 sequences, approximately 59% of them seen only once. The CDR3 runs 14 residues. The germline V gene has CDR1 MNHEY and CDR2 SVGEGT. V lost 0 bases, J lost 6 bases, and 12 bases lay in between. PBMCs numbering at least 7 million were isolated per sample. The TCR was taken from a man between 18 and 35 years old in good health. The material sequenced was blood. The chain couples TRBV6-2 or TRBV6-3 to TRBJ2-7, with unresolved D. DNA for the CDR3: TGTGCCAGCAGTTACTCGTTCCAGTTCGGCGAGCAGTACTTC. This codes for CASSYSFQFGEQYF.